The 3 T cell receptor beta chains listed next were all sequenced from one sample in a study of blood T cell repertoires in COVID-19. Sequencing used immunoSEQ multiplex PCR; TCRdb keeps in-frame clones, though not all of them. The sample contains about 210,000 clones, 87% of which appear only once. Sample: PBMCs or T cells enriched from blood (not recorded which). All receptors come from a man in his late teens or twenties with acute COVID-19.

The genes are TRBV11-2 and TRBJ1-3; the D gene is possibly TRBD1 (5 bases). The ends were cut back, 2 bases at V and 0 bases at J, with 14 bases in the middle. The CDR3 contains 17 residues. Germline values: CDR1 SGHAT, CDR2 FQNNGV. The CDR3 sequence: CASSLNAEGPSGNTIYF. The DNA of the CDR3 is TGTGCCAGCAGCTTAAACGCGGAGGGGCCCTCTGGAAACACCATATATTTT. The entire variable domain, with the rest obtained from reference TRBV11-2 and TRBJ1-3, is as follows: EAGVAQSPRYKIIEKRQSVAFWCNPISGHATLYWYQQILGQGPKLLIQFQNNGVVDDSQLPKDRFSAERLKGVDSTLKIQPAKLEDSAVYLCASSLNAEGPSGNTIYFGEGSWLTVV.

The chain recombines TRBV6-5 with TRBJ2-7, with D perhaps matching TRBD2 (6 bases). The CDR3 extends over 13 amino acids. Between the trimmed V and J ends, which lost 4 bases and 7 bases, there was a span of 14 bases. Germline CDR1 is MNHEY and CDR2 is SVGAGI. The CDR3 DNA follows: TGTGCCAGCAGTTCAATTCTTCGGGGGGAGCAGTACTTC. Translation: CASSSILRGEQYF.

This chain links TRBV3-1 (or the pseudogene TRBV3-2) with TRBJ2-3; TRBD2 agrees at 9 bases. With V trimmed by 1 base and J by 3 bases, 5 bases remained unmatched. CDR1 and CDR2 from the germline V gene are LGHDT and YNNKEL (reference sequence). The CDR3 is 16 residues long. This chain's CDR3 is CASSQVTSGLTDTQYF. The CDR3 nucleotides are TGTGCCAGCAGCCAAGTAACTAGCGGGCTAACAGATACGCAGTATTTT.